These T cell receptor beta chains were read from a single sample in a study of CD8+CD57+ T cells in acquired aplastic anemia. From the reads, TCRdb called clonotypes with MiXCR, one entry per CDR3 protein. Of hundreds of thousands of distinct CDR3 sequences listed, 60% to 80% are singletons. Material for sequencing was sorted CD4+, CD8+, or CD8+CD57+ T cells (not recorded which) from PBMCs. The receptors were gathered from a human donor in good health, serving as a control. The CDR3 runs from the conserved cysteine through the conserved F or W. The order of the fields is J gene, V gene, clone size, D gene, CDR3 protein, CDR3 DNA. A D gene is named only where the DNA matches it firmly. The size entry is marked missing in some rows and otherwise reads once, few, many or a size class.

J gene: TRBJ2-7
V gene: TRBV27
clone size: .
D gene: TRBD1
CDR3 protein: CASSFFPGQAGEQYF
CDR3 DNA: TGTGCCAGCAGTTTTTTCCCGGGACAGGCAGGCGAGCAGTACTTC

J gene: TRBJ1-6
V gene: TRBV7-9
clone size: .
D gene: TRBD1
CDR3 protein: CAIRTGTENSPLHF
CDR3 DNA: TGTGCCATACGAACCGGGACAGAAAATTCACCCCTCCACTTT

J gene: TRBJ2-7
V gene: TRBV2
clone size: once
D gene: .
CDR3 protein: CASSDNRYEQYF
CDR3 DNA: TGTGCTAGCAGTGATAATCGGTACGAGCAGTACTTC

J gene: TRBJ2-7
V gene: TRBV11-2
clone size: .
D gene: TRBD2
CDR3 protein: CASRGEDNEQYF
CDR3 DNA: TGTGCCAGCCGGGGGGAGGACAATGAGCAGTACTTC

J gene: TRBJ2-7
V gene: TRBV6-4
clone size: .
D gene: TRBD1
CDR3 protein: CASSGRDRGSYEQYF
CDR3 DNA: TGTGCCAGCAGTGGCCGGGACAGGGGCTCCTACGAGCAGTACTTC

J gene: TRBJ1-5
V gene: TRBV12-3/TRBV12-4
clone size: .
D gene: .
CDR3 protein: CASLGVQPQHF
CDR3 DNA: TGTGCTAGCCTAGGTGTACAGCCCCAGCATTTT

J gene: TRBJ1-2
V gene: TRBV20-1
clone size: many
D gene: .
CDR3 protein: CSAKTGLPYGYTF
CDR3 DNA: TGCAGTGCTAAAACCGGGCTGCCGTATGGCTACACCTTC

J gene: TRBJ1-2
V gene: TRBV10-3
clone size: .
D gene: TRBD1
CDR3 protein: CAISGRGQGHTNYGYTF
CDR3 DNA: TGTGCCATCAGTGGGAGAGGACAGGGACATACTAACTATGGCTACACCTTC

J gene: TRBJ2-5
V gene: TRBV7-2
clone size: .
D gene: TRBD2
CDR3 protein: CASSFSGTSGGGQTQYF
CDR3 DNA: TGTGCCAGCAGCTTCTCCGGGACTAGCGGGGGGGGACAGACCCAGTACTTC

J gene: TRBJ1-2
V gene: TRBV10-2
clone size: .
D gene: .
CDR3 protein: CASSRDSANNGYTF
CDR3 DNA: TGCGCCAGCAGTCGCGACAGTGCTAACAATGGCTACACCTTC

J gene: TRBJ1-4
V gene: TRBV9
clone size: few
D gene: .
CDR3 protein: CASSVEDSPDTQLFF
CDR3 DNA: TGTGCCAGCAGCGTGGAGGACAGCCCAGATACGCAGTTGTTTTTT

J gene: TRBJ2-7
V gene: TRBV19
clone size: .
D gene: TRBD1
CDR3 protein: CASSPSTGSYEQYF
CDR3 DNA: TGTGCCAGTAGTCCTTCGACAGGGTCCTACGAGCAGTACTTC

J gene: TRBJ1-5
V gene: TRBV9
clone size: once
D gene: .
CDR3 protein: CASSGDGERPQHF
CDR3 DNA: TGTGCCAGCAGTGGGGATGGGGAACGGCCCCAGCATTTT

J gene: TRBJ2-5
V gene: TRBV11-2
clone size: few
D gene: .
CDR3 protein: CASSPHSAHQETQYF
CDR3 DNA: TGTGCCAGCAGCCCCCATAGCGCTCACCAAGAGACCCAGTACTTC

J gene: TRBJ2-7
V gene: TRBV5-1
clone size: .
D gene: .
CDR3 protein: CASSSGPSEGYEQYF
CDR3 DNA: TGCGCCAGCAGCTCTGGACCCTCCGAAGGCTACGAGCAGTACTTC

J gene: TRBJ1-2
V gene: TRBV7-2
clone size: .
D gene: .
CDR3 protein: CASSVAGDPYGFTF
CDR3 DNA: TGTGCCAGCAGCGTAGCGGGGGACCCCTATGGTTTTACCTTC

J gene: TRBJ1-2
V gene: TRBV7-9
clone size: .
D gene: .
CDR3 protein: CASSPSGEAGTTTYGYTF
CDR3 DNA: TGTGCCAGCAGCCCTTCTGGAGAGGCTGGGACTACTACCTATGGCTACACCTTC

J gene: TRBJ2-7
V gene: TRBV7-2
clone size: .
D gene: .
CDR3 protein: CASSFGGGDEQYFF
CDR3 DNA: .

J gene: TRBJ2-5
V gene: TRBV20-1
clone size: .
D gene: .
CDR3 protein: CSSSEQGSNQPQYF
CDR3 DNA: TGCAGTTCGTCTGAACAGGGCAGCAATCAGCCCCAGTACTTC

J gene: TRBJ1-3
V gene: TRBV4-2
clone size: .
D gene: .
CDR3 protein: CASSQGSPGNTIYF
CDR3 DNA: TGTGCCAGCAGCCAAGGGTCCCCTGGAAACACCATATATTTT

J gene: TRBJ1-3
V gene: TRBV9
clone size: once
D gene: .
CDR3 protein: CASSPRTPGNTIYF
CDR3 DNA: TGTGCCAGCAGCCCTCGAACTCCTGGAAACACCATATATTTT

J gene: TRBJ1-6
V gene: TRBV19
clone size: .
D gene: .
CDR3 protein: CATDNRAGAGNTIHF
CDR3 DNA: TGTGCCACCGATAACAGGGCGGGCGCTGGAAACACCATACATTTT

J gene: TRBJ1-4
V gene: TRBV7-2
clone size: .
D gene: .
CDR3 protein: CASSLWGKLNEKLFF
CDR3 DNA: TGTGCCAGCAGCTTGTGGGGCAAGCTCAATGAAAAACTGTTTTTT

J gene: TRBJ2-7
V gene: TRBV7-2
clone size: many
D gene: .
CDR3 protein: CASSLGTPYEQYF
CDR3 DNA: TGTGCCAGCAGCTTAGGAACACCGTACGAGCAGTACTTC

J gene: TRBJ1-1
V gene: TRBV7-9
clone size: .
D gene: .
CDR3 protein: CASSSVGYRTPMAF
CDR3 DNA: TGTGCCAGCAGCTCCGTCGGGTACAGGACACCGATGGCTTTT

J gene: TRBJ1-1
V gene: TRBV24-1
clone size: .
D gene: .
CDR3 protein: CATSAPLTKVNTEAFF
CDR3 DNA: TGTGCCACCAGTGCCCCCCTTACGAAGGTGAACACTGAAGCTTTCTTT

J gene: TRBJ1-1
V gene: TRBV2
clone size: many
D gene: .
CDR3 protein: CASRDEVGLPEAFF
CDR3 DNA: TGTGCCAGCAGGGACGAAGTGGGACTACCAGAAGCTTTCTTT

J gene: TRBJ1-1
V gene: TRBV20-1
clone size: many
D gene: .
CDR3 protein: CSARRGTGRNMNTEAFF
CDR3 DNA: TGCAGTGCTAGGCGAGGTACAGGGAGGAACATGAACACTGAAGCTTTCTTT

J gene: TRBJ2-5
V gene: TRBV7-4
clone size: once
D gene: .
CDR3 protein: CASGLGSKETQYF
CDR3 DNA: TGTGCCAGCGGCTTGGGTAGTAAAGAGACCCAGTACTTC

J gene: TRBJ1-1
V gene: TRBV7-3
clone size: .
D gene: TRBD1
CDR3 protein: CASSSSDRGNTEAFF
CDR3 DNA: TGTGCCAGCAGCTCATCGGACAGGGGGAACACTGAAGCTTTCTTT

J gene: TRBJ1-1
V gene: TRBV10-2
clone size: many
D gene: .
CDR3 protein: CASSTDPQGTEAFF
CDR3 DNA: TGCGCCAGCAGTACTGATCCACAGGGCACTGAAGCTTTCTTT

J gene: TRBJ2-2
V gene: TRBV5-1
clone size: many
D gene: .
CDR3 protein: CASSFDSPNTGELFF
CDR3 DNA: TGCGCCAGCAGCTTTGACAGCCCGAACACCGGGGAGCTGTTTTTT

J gene: TRBJ2-7
V gene: TRBV7-3
clone size: .
D gene: TRBD2
CDR3 protein: CASSFEISGCQQYF
CDR3 DNA: TGTGCCAGCAGCTTCGAGATTAGCGGGTGCCAGCAGTACTTC

J gene: TRBJ2-1
V gene: TRBV7-2
clone size: .
D gene: .
CDR3 protein: CASSLAGGLSNEQFF
CDR3 DNA: TGTGCCAGCAGCTTAGCGGGGGGGCTTTCCAATGAGCAGTTCTTC

J gene: TRBJ2-1
V gene: TRBV20-1
clone size: .
D gene: .
CDR3 protein: CSALTGSAANEQFF
CDR3 DNA: TGCAGTGCTCTTACAGGGTCTGCGGCCAATGAGCAGTTCTTC

J gene: TRBJ1-1
V gene: TRBV19
clone size: .
D gene: TRBD1
CDR3 protein: CASSTTWTGLSTEALF
CDR3 DNA: TGTGCCAGTAGTACCACGTGGACAGGACTAAGTACTGAAGCTCTCTTT

J gene: TRBJ2-7
V gene: TRBV12-3/TRBV12-4
clone size: .
D gene: TRBD2
CDR3 protein: CASGLYPPAGGLYEQYF
CDR3 DNA: TGTGCTAGTGGTTTGTATCCCCCCGCGGGGGGGCTGTACGAGCAGTACTTC